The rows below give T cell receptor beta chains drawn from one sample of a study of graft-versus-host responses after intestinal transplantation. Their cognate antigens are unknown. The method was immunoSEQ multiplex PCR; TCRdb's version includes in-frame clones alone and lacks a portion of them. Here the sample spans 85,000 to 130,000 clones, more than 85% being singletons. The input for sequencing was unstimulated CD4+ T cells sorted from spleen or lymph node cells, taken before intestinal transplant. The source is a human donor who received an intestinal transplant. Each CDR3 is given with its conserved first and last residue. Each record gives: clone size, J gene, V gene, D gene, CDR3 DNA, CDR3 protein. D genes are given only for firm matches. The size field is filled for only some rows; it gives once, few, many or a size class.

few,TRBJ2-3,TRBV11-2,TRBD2,TGTGCCAGCAGCTTTATAGCGGGGGACCTCACAGATACGCAGTATTTT,CASSFIAGDLTDTQYF
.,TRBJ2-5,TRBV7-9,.,TGTGCCAGCAGCTTAGGTTGGACCTTCCAGGAGACCCAGTACTTC,CASSLGWTFQETQYF
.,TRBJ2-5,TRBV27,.,TGTGCCAGCAGAGAGGACCCGAGTGGTACCGACCAGTACTTC,CASREDPSGTDQYF
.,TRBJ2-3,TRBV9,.,TGTGCCAGCAGCATAAGACGGACAGATACGCAGTATTTT,CASSIRRTDTQYF
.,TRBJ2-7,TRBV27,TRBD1,TGTGCCAGCACCCGGACAGGGGGCCCCTACGAGCAGTACTTC,CASTRTGGPYEQYF
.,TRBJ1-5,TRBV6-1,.,TGTGCCAGCAGTGCCCAGACCGGGGAACAGCCCCAGCATTTT,CASSAQTGEQPQHF
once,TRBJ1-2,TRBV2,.,TGTGCCAGCAGTGAACCGGACGGGCATGGCTACACCTTC,CASSEPDGHGYTF
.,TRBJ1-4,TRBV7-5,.,TGTGTCAGAATACCGAGGACGGGGGAAAAACTGTTTTTT,CVRIPRTGEKLFF
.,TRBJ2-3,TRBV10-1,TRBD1,TGCGCCAGTTCACAGGGGGCGACCAGCACAGATACGCAGTATTTT,CASSQGATSTDTQYF
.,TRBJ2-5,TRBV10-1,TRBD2,TGCGCCAGCAGTCCTGGGACTAGCGGGAGAGAGACCCAGTACTTC,CASSPGTSGRETQYF
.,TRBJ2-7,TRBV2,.,TGTGCCAGCAGCCCAATCTACGAGCAGTACTTC,CASSPIYEQYF
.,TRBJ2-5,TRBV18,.,TGTGCCAGCTCACCAATCAGTCAAGAGACCCAGTACTTC,CASSPISQETQYF
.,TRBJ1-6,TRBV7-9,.,TGTGCCAGCAGCGCTCAGGTGAGGCCGTATAATTCACCCCTCCACTTT,CASSAQVRPYNSPLHF
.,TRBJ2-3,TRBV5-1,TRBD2,TGCGCCAGCAGCATGAGACTAGCGGGTGCGTGGAGCACAGATACGCAGTATTTT,CASSMRLAGAWSTDTQYF
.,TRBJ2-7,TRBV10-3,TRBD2,TGTGCCATCAAAACTAGCGGGAGGGCCTACGAGCAGTACTTC,CAIKTSGRAYEQYF
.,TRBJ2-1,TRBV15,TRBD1,TGTGCCACCAGCAGACCTGGACAGGGGGTAAATGAGCAGTTCTTC,CATSRPGQGVNEQFF
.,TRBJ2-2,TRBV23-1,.,TGCGCCAGCAGTCAGGGCAGACTAAACACCGGGGAGCTGTTTTTT,CASSQGRLNTGELFF
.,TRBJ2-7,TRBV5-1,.,TGCGCCAGCAGCGCGGACCTCCGGGGCTACGAGCAGTACTTC,CASSADLRGYEQYF
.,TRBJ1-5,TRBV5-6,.,TGTGCCAGCAGCTTTCTTAACGGGAATCAGCCCCAGCATTTT,CASSFLNGNQPQHF
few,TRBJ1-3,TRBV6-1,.,TGTGCCAGCGGCCGGGACAACTCTGGAAACACCATATATTTT,CASGRDNSGNTIYF
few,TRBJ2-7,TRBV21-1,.,TGTGCCAGCTCACCCCGGGACAGCTCCTACGAGCAGTACTTC,CASSPRDSSYEQYF
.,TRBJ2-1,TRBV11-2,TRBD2,TGTGCCAGCAGCTTACTAGCGGGGTCCTACAATGAGCAGTTCTTC,CASSLLAGSYNEQFF
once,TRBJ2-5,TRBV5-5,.,TGTGCCAGCAGCTTGTTTGGACTCAACCAGGGAGAGACCCAGTACTTC,CASSLFGLNQGETQYF
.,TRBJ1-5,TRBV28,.,TGTGCCAGCAGTTTGAACGGGCGAGGTGGTTTCCGCAATCAGCCCCAGCATTTT,CASSLNGRGGFRNQPQHF
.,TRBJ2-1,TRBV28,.,TGTGCCAGCAGTTTCTTTTTCCGGTACAATGAGCAGTTCTTC,CASSFFFRYNEQFF
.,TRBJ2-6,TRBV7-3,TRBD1,TGTGCCAGCTCCCCGACCGGGACAGGGTCTTTTGTTGGGGCCAACGTCCTGACTTTC,CASSPTGTGSFVGANVLTF
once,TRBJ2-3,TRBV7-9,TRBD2,TGTGCCAGCAGCTTTGGGAGGGGCGGCACAGATACGCAGTATTTT,CASSFGRGGTDTQYF
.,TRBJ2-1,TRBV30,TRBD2,TGTGCCTGGAGTCTGTTGCGGGAGGTAGGCGAGCAGTTCTTC,CAWSLLREVGEQFF
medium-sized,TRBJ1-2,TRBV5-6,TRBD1,TGTGCCAGCAGCTTAGCCCGGGACAGGGGGGTCTATGGCTACACCTTC,CASSLARDRGVYGYTF
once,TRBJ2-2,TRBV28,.,TGTGCCAGCAGGACCGGACTACCGAACACCGGGGAGCTGTTTTTT,CASRTGLPNTGELFF
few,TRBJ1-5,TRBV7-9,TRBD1,TGTGCCAGCAGCGTACAGGGGACAGACCAGCCCCAGCATTTT,CASSVQGTDQPQHF
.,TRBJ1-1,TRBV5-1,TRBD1,TGCGCCAGCAGCTTCCGGGACAGTGTGATGAACACTGAAGCTTTCTTT,CASSFRDSVMNTEAFF
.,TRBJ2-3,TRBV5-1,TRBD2,TGCGCCAGCAGCCAATCCGGGACTAGCGGGACCTTCTCTAGCACAGATACGCAGTATTTT,CASSQSGTSGTFSSTDTQYF
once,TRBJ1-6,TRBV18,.,TGTGCCAGCTCACCTCGCAGCTCCTATAATTCACCCCTCCACTTT,CASSPRSSYNSPLHF
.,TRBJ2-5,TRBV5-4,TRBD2,TGTGCCAGCAGTCGGACTAGCTCGGAAGAGACCCAGTACTTC,CASSRTSSEETQYF
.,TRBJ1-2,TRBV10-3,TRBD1,TGTGCCATCAGCGGGACAGCTAACTATGGCTACACCTTC,CAISGTANYGYTF
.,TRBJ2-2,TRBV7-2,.,TGTGCCAGCAGCTTAGTGGGCGGGGTATCGAACACCGGGGAGCTGTTTTTT,CASSLVGGVSNTGELFF
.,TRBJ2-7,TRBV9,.,TGTGCCAGCAGCCCACTTCCTGGGCCCTACGAGCAGTACTTC,CASSPLPGPYEQYF
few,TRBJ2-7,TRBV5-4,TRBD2,TGTGCCAGCAGCCAGGGACTAGCGGGAGGGCCTCCGGGGCAGTACTTC,CASSQGLAGGPPGQYF
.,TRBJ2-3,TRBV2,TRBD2,TGTGCCAGCACGAGGACTAGCGGGGTCACAGATACGCAGTATTTT,CASTRTSGVTDTQYF
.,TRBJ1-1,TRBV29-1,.,TGCAGCGTTGAGAGGGCCCTGAACACTGAAGCTTTCTTT,CSVERALNTEAFF
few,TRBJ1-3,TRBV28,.,TGTGCGAGTGGACAGTCCTCTGGAAACACCATATATTTT,CASGQSSGNTIYF
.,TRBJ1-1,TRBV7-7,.,TGTGCCAGCAGCAGACAGGAGGACACTGAAGCTTTCTTT,CASSRQEDTEAFF
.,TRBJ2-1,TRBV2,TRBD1,TGTGCCAGCAGGGACAGGACGTACAATGAGCAGTTCTTC,CASRDRTYNEQFF
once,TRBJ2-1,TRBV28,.,TGTGCCAGCAGTCGGTCCACAGGGTTAAGCTCCTACAATGAGCAGTTCTTC,CASSRSTGLSSYNEQFF
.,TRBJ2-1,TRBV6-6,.,TGTGCCAGCAGTTACACGCGGGCTACCTACAATGAGCAGTTCTTC,CASSYTRATYNEQFF
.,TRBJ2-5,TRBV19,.,TGTGCCAGTAGTGAGAGGGATATTCAAGAGACCCAGTACTTC,CASSERDIQETQYF
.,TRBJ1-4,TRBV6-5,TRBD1,TGTGCCAGCAGGAAACAGGGGCGAGGTAATGAAAAACTGTTTTTT,CASRKQGRGNEKLFF
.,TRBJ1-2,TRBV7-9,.,TGTGCCAGCAGCCCCGAGGGAGGCCTTAACTATGGCTACACCTTC,CASSPEGGLNYGYTF
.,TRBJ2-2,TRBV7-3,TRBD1,TGTGCCAGCAGCTTACAGGGGGAAGGGGAGCTGTTTTTT,CASSLQGEGELFF
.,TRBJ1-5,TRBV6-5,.,TGTGCCAGCGGGCAGGGATTCGATCCCCAGCATTTT,CASGQGFDPQHF
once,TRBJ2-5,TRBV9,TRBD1,TGTGCCAGCAGCGCCTACTCAGGGGGCCTGCAAGAGACCCAGTACTTC,CASSAYSGGLQETQYF
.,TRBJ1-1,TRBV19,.,TGTGCCAGTAGTATAGGGCGACTAAACACTGAAGCTTTCTTT,CASSIGRLNTEAFF
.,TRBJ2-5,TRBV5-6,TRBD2,TGTGCCAGCAGCGACCTCGGGGGGGGTAAAGAGACCCAGTACTTC,CASSDLGGGKETQYF